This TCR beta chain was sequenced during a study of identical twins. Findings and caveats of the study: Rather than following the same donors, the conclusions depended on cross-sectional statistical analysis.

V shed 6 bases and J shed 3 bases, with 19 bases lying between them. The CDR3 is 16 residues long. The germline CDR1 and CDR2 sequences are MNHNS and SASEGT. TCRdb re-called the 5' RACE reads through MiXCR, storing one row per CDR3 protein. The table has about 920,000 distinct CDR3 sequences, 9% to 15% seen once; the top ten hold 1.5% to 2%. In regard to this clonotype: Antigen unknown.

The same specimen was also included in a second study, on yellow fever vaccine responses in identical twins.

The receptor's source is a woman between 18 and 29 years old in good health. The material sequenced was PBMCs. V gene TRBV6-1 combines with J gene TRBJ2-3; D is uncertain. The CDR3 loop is CASRRLAGQLTDTQYF. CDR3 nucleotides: TGTGCCAGCAGACGCCTCGCCGGGCAACTTACAGATACGCAGTATTTT.